Following are 25 T cell receptor beta chains from one sample sequenced in a study of T cell responses to AZD1222 COVID-19 vaccine. The protocol was immunoSEQ multiplex PCR, while the TCRdb copy is restricted to in-frame clones and leaves out a portion. Among 80,000 to 90,000 clones listed, 90% to 95% were seen once. This material consisted of peripheral blood, taken on day 0 of AZD1222 vaccination. The source of these receptors is an adult in good health.

The rearrangement joins TRBV7-3 to TRBJ2-1; 12 nucleotides line up with TRBD2. Looked up from germline, CDR1 is SGHTA and CDR2 is FQGTGA. V gave up 0 bases and J gave up 4 bases; unmatched junction bases: 1. The CDR3 spans 16 residues. As DNA, the CDR3 is TGTGCCAGCAGCTTAACGGGACTAGCGGGTTACAATGAGCAGTTCTTC. Translated, it gives CASSLTGLAGYNEQFF.

The V gene is TRBV27, the J gene TRBJ1-5, with TRBD1 matching 7 bases. CDR1 and CDR2 from the germline V gene are MNHEY and SMNVEV (reference sequence). Trimming took 6 bases from V and 6 from J; bases not matched to a gene: 5. This CDR3 has 13 amino acids. CDR3: CASSGQVGQPQHF. CDR3 in DNA: TGTGCCAGCAGCGGACAGGTTGGTCAGCCCCAGCATTTT.

The CDR3 nucleotides are TGCGCCAGCAGCTTCTCCCCAGGTGGAAACACCATATATTTT. Its protein product is CASSFSPGGNTIYF. The V gene is TRBV5-1, the J gene TRBJ1-3; no reliable D call. This CDR3 region has 14 residues. The germline gives CDR1 SGHRS, CDR2 YFSETQ. The V end lost 2 bases, the J end lost 3 bases, and 9 bases lay between the germline ends.

This chain connects TRBV19 to TRBJ2-2; tentative D call: TRBD2 (6 bases). Germline V gene lookup returns CDR1 LNHDA and CDR2 SQIVND (reference sequence). The CDR3 is 14 residues long. The ends were cut back, 6 bases at V and 4 bases at J, with 12 bases in the middle. CDR3 in DNA: TGTGCCAGTAGCCGGGAGTGGCTCACCGGGGAGCTGTTTTTT. It encodes CASSREWLTGELFF.

A remark on this clone: Mismatch with germline at one junction end may stem from a read error. The rearrangement links TRBV7-2 to TRBJ1-2, with TRBD1 identical over 7 bases. The V gene's germline CDR1 is SGHTA and CDR2 FQGNSA. CDR3 size: 14 residues. The CDR3 DNA reads as TGTGCCAGCAGCTTAGTAGCCTTGACAGGGAATATCGCCTTC. The encoded protein is CASSLVALTGNIAF.

The chain employs TRBV28 and TRBJ1-5; D may be TRBD1 (5 bases). CDR1 is MDHEN, CDR2 SYDVKM, per germline. V lost 5 bases, J lost 4 bases, and 9 bases lay in between. This CDR3 has 13 residues. The CDR3 DNA is TGTGCCAGCAGTGCAGGGTATAATCAGCCCCAGCATTTT. This codes for CASSAGYNQPQHF.

The V gene is TRBV27, the J gene TRBJ2-1, with D unclear. The CDR3 totals 15 residues. The V end was cut by 5 bases, the J end by 0 bases, with 11 bases between. In germline, CDR1 is MNHEY, CDR2 SMNVEV (reference sequence). CDR3 nucleotide sequence: TGTGCCAGCAGTAGAGACGGCGGCTCCTACAATGAGCAGTTCTTC. Amino acids: CASSRDGGSYNEQFF.

This chain joins TRBV5-1 and TRBJ2-5; 11 bases match TRBD2. CDR3 size: 16 residues. Germline V gene sequence: CDR1 SGHRS, CDR2 YFSETQ. Trimming cost V 4 bases and J 2 bases; bases outside gene matches: 7. CDR3 region: CASSARLAGNQETQYF. The CDR3 coding sequence is TGCGCCAGCAGCGCCCGACTAGCGGGGAATCAAGAGACCCAGTACTTC. Complete variable domain (other parts from reference TRBV5-1 and TRBJ2-5): KAGVTQTPRYLIKTRGQQVTLSCSPISGHRSVSWYQQTPGQGLQFLFEYFSETQRNKGNFPGRFSGRQFSNSRSEMNVSTLELGDSALYLCASSARLAGNQETQYFGPGTRLLVL.

The chain uses TRBV11-2 and TRBJ2-5, with unresolved D. The germline V and J ends were trimmed by 2 bases and 5 bases, with 15 bases remaining between them. Germline V gene sequence: CDR1 SGHAT, CDR2 FQNNGV. The CDR3 is made up of 15 amino acids. The CDR3 here is CASSLQPLSAETQYF. CDR3 coding DNA: TGTGCCAGCAGCTTACAACCGCTGTCGGCTGAGACCCAGTACTTC.

This chain links TRBV29-1 with TRBJ2-7; 7 bases align to TRBD1. The germline V gene has CDR1 SQVTM and CDR2 ANQGSEA. Germline trimming cut 1 base from V and 6 bases from J; bases unmatched to any gene: 6. The CDR3 contains 13 residues. DNA for the CDR3: TGCAGCGTTGAAGTCCGACAGGGCGTCGAGCAGTACTTC. Translated: CSVEVRQGVEQYF.

The V and J genes are TRBV5-4 and TRBJ2-2, with TRBD2 matching over 8 bases. CDR3 size: 15 residues. CDR1 is SGHNT and CDR2 is YYREEE in the germline V gene (reference sequence). J lost 4 bases, V lost 0 bases, and 2 bases had no gene match. CDR3 in amino acids: CASSLDGRVTGELFF. The CDR3 bases are TGTGCCAGCAGCTTGGACGGGAGGGTCACCGGGGAGCTGTTTTTT.

In DNA, the CDR3 is TGTGCCAGCGGCCGGGACAGCCTTAATTCACCCCTCCACTTT. As protein: CASGRDSLNSPLHF. The chain joins TRBV2 to TRBJ1-6; 7 bases line up with TRBD1. The CDR3 covers 14 residues. V lost 8 bases to trimming and J lost 6 bases; unmatched junction nucleotides: 7. Germline assignment: CDR1 SNHLY and CDR2 FYNNEI.

The rearrangement joins TRBV4-1 to TRBJ2-1; maybe TRBD2 (5 bases). Germline V gives CDR1 MGHRA, CDR2 YSYEKL. V was pared by 0 bases and J by 3 bases, with 6 bases between. CDR3 length: 14 amino acids. This chain's CDR3 is CASSQDGNYNEQFF. The CDR3 DNA reads as TGCGCCAGCAGCCAAGACGGGAACTACAATGAGCAGTTCTTC.

The V gene is TRBV5-1, the J gene TRBJ1-4; perhaps TRBD1 as D (5 bases). V was pared by 3 bases and J by 5 bases, with 14 bases between. This CDR3 has 15 residues. The V gene's germline CDR1 is SGHRS and CDR2 YFSETQ. The CDR3 nucleotides read TGCGCCAGCAGCTCGCAGGGAGGTAGGAATGAAAAACTGTTTTTT. Translation: CASSSQGGRNEKLFF.

This clone appeared once. The rearrangement joins TRBV6-5 to TRBJ2-5; D is uncertain. This CDR3 is built from 10 residues. Germline V gene data show CDR1 as MNHEY and CDR2 as SVGAGI. The CDR3 here is CAGSGETQYF. The CDR3 DNA reads TGTGCGGGGTCGGGAGAGACCCAGTACTTC.

The rearrangement uses TRBV13 and TRBJ2-5; TRBD1 agrees at 8 bases. This CDR3 comprises 15 residues. Unmatched junction bases numbered 5, after V lost 0 bases and J lost 5 bases. Germline CDR1 reads PRHDT; CDR2 reads FYEKMQ (reference sequence). In nucleotides, the CDR3 is TGTGCCAGCAGCTTAGGCAGACAGGGGATGGAGACCCAGTACTTC. Translated, it gives CASSLGRQGMETQYF.

The chain couples TRBV19 to TRBJ2-2; 9 nucleotides align to TRBD2. CDR3 length equals 15 residues. Germline CDR1 reads LNHDA; CDR2 reads SQIVND (reference sequence). J was trimmed by 1 base and V by 5 bases; bases with no gene match: 2. The CDR3 nucleotides read TGTGCCAGTAGTCCGACTAGCGGGAACACCGGGGAGCTGTTTTTT. Its translation: CASSPTSGNTGELFF.

J is TRBJ2-6 and V is TRBV5-4, with D possibly matching TRBD2 (7 bases). The CDR3 contains 16 residues. Trimming shortened V by 2 bases and J by 3 bases, and 12 bases separated the two germline ends. Germline V CDR1 and CDR2: SGHNT, YYREEE (reference sequence). The CDR3 sequence is CASSFGGAGGANVLTF. In nucleotides, the CDR3 is TGTGCCAGCAGCTTTGGGGGGGCTGGTGGGGCCAACGTCCTGACTTTC.

The V gene is TRBV4-2, the J gene TRBJ2-1, with D unresolved. V lost 5 bases and J lost 0, with 11 bases in between. This CDR3 region has 15 residues. Germline V gene lookup returns CDR1 LGHNA and CDR2 YNFKEQ. The CDR3 loop is CASSKAWSSYNEQFF. Here the CDR3 DNA reads TGTGCCAGCAGCAAGGCATGGAGCTCCTACAATGAGCAGTTCTTC.

V usage is TRBV15 and J usage is TRBJ2-4; 13 bases map to TRBD2. Germline V CDR1 and CDR2: LNHNV, YYDKDF (reference sequence). The CDR3 contains 18 residues. The trim removed 1 base at V and 1 base at J, leaving 4 bases unmatched. CDR3 DNA: TGTGCCACCAGCAGAGGACTAGCGGGAGGAGGGGCCAAAAACATTCAGTACTTC. This encodes CATSRGLAGGGAKNIQYF.

V and J are TRBV6-5 and TRBJ2-2; 8 nucleotides agree with TRBD2. This CDR3 region has 14 residues. The germline gives CDR1 MNHEY, CDR2 SVGAGI. With V trimmed by 10 bases and J by 4 bases, 8 bases remained unmatched. The DNA of the CDR3 is TGTGCCACCCTCGGGAGGGCCGCCACCGGGGAGCTGTTTTTT. Translated: CATLGRAATGELFF.

This clone was detected only once. The chain carries TRBV5-1 and TRBJ2-1; TRBD2 matches 7 bases. CDR3 length equals 15 residues. The germline V gene encodes CDR1 SGHRS and CDR2 YFSETQ. V shed 1 base and J 7 bases; nucleotides not matched to a gene: 8. In DNA, the CDR3 is TGCGCCAGCAGCTTGCAGTTCGCGGGAGTAAATGAGCAGTTCTTC. Translated: CASSLQFAGVNEQFF.

The chain is built from TRBV14 and TRBJ1-2; no firm D call. Germline V lookup: CDR1 SGHDN, CDR2 FVKESK. Trimming took 1 base from V and 3 from J, leaving 3 bases between them. This CDR3 comprises 12 residues. As DNA, the CDR3 is TGTGCCAGCAGCCAAGCAGACTATGGCTACACCTTC. Translation gives CASSQADYGYTF.

This clone was found once. The rearrangement joins TRBV3-1 (or the pseudogene TRBV3-2) to TRBJ2-1; D gene unclear. This CDR3 contains 13 residues. CDR1 and CDR2 from the germline V gene are LGHDT and YNNKEL (reference sequence). V was cut by 6 bases and J by 7 bases, with 13 bases left in between. The CDR3 loop is CASRVSGRNEQFF. For the CDR3, the DNA is TGTGCCAGCAGAGTCAGTGGGCGGAATGAGCAGTTCTTC.

The CDR3 sequence is CASSSGGHSGTDTQYF. The CDR3 bases are TGTGCCAGCAGCTCCGGCGGGCATTCAGGCACAGATACGCAGTATTTT. The chain joins TRBV5-4 to TRBJ2-3, with D possibly TRBD2 on 5 matching bases. Trimming pared 3 bases from V and 1 base from J, leaving 15 bases between. Germline V gene lookup returns CDR1 SGHNT and CDR2 YYREEE (reference sequence). This CDR3 spans 16 amino acids.